One sample yielded the 8 T cell receptor beta chains listed below, sequenced in a study of graft-versus-host responses after intestinal transplantation. Sequencing was performed with immunoSEQ multiplex PCR; in TCRdb, only in-frame clones are kept and a portion is missing. The data hold about 59,000 clones, with 94% observed a single time. Their recognized antigens are unknown. Sample: unstimulated CD4+ T cells sorted from spleen or lymph node cells, taken before transplant. The receptors originated from a human donor who was the organ donor for an intestinal transplant.

The genes are TRBV5-1 and TRBJ2-5; no definite D call. Looked up from germline, CDR1 is SGHRS and CDR2 is YFSETQ. CDR3 length: 13 amino acids. Trimming took 4 bases from V and 8 from J, leaving 15 bases between them. The CDR3: CASSTATIGTQYF. DNA of the CDR3: TGCGCCAGCAGCACTGCGACGATAGGAACCCAGTACTTC.

The chain is built from TRBV2 and TRBJ2-5; D is perhaps TRBD1 (5 bases). The germline V gene has CDR1 SNHLY and CDR2 FYNNEI. There are 15 residues in the CDR3. V lost 2 bases, J lost 2 bases, and 12 bases lay in between. This CDR3 is CASSERVGRQETQYF. The CDR3 nucleotides are TGTGCCAGCAGTGAAAGGGTGGGGCGTCAAGAGACCCAGTACTTC.

This chain uses TRBV14 with TRBJ2-3, with TRBD2 identical over 12 bases. Germline loops: CDR1 SGHDN, CDR2 FVKESK. Unmatched junction bases numbered 5, after V lost 5 bases and J lost 2 bases. The CDR3 has 16 amino acids. The CDR3, as DNA: TGTGCCAGCAGCTTGCGACTAGCGGGGGTCACAGATACGCAGTATTTT. It yields the protein CASSLRLAGVTDTQYF.

Worth noting for this clone: Other DNA sequences in the same sample also yield this CDR3. The genes are TRBV11-2 and TRBJ2-7; D uncertain. Germline V lookup: CDR1 SGHAT, CDR2 FQNNGV. Trimming left V 0 bases short and J 6 bases short, with 6 bases between. CDR3 length equals 12 residues. CDR3 in amino acids: CASSLDLGEQYF. CDR3 DNA: TGTGCCAGCAGCTTAGATCTAGGCGAGCAGTACTTC.

V gene TRBV6-6 combines with J gene TRBJ2-7; TRBD1 matches 10 bases. Trimming cost V 2 bases and J 2 bases; bases outside gene matches: 0. The CDR3 is 14 amino acids. CDR1 and CDR2 (germline): MNHNY, SVGAGI (reference sequence). The CDR3 DNA is TGTGCCAGCAGTTACGGACAGGGGGCCTACGAGCAGTACTTC. This translates into CASSYGQGAYEQYF.

V and J are TRBV30 and TRBJ1-3; D gene ambiguous. The CDR3 spans 15 residues. Germline V CDR1 and CDR2: GTSNPN, SVGIG (reference sequence). V lost 0 bases to trimming and J lost 0 bases, with 9 bases between them. The CDR3 here is CAWSVGLFSGNTIYF. The CDR3 region has the DNA TGTGCCTGGAGTGTAGGACTGTTCTCTGGAAACACCATATATTTT.

The V and J genes are TRBV11-2 and TRBJ1-5; TRBD1 is a possible D gene (6 bases). This CDR3 has 18 residues. In germline, CDR1 is SGHAT, CDR2 FQNNGV. V was trimmed by 1 base and J by 2 bases, leaving 18 bases between them. CDR3 in DNA: TGTGCCAGCAGCTTAGGGGCCCAGGGGCCCCCAGGCAATCAGCCCCAGCATTTT. Protein: CASSLGAQGPPGNQPQHF. The full variable domain, completed using reference TRBV11-2 and TRBJ1-5, is EAGVAQSPRYKIIEKRQSVAFWCNPISGHATLYWYQQILGQGPKLLIQFQNNGVVDDSQLPKDRFSAERLKGVDSTLKIQPAKLEDSAVYLCASSLGAQGPPGNQPQHFGDGTRLSIL.

A note on this clone: Other DNA sequences in the same sample also yield this CDR3. This chain uses TRBV7-9 with TRBJ1-6; 7 bases line up with TRBD1. The CDR3 runs 14 residues. Trimming took 0 bases from V and 8 from J; bases not matched to a gene: 1. Germline CDR1 SEHNR, CDR2 FQNEAQ (reference sequence). The CDR3 here is CASSLADRHSPLHF. CDR3 DNA: TGTGCCAGCAGCTTAGCGGACAGGCATTCACCCCTCCACTTT.